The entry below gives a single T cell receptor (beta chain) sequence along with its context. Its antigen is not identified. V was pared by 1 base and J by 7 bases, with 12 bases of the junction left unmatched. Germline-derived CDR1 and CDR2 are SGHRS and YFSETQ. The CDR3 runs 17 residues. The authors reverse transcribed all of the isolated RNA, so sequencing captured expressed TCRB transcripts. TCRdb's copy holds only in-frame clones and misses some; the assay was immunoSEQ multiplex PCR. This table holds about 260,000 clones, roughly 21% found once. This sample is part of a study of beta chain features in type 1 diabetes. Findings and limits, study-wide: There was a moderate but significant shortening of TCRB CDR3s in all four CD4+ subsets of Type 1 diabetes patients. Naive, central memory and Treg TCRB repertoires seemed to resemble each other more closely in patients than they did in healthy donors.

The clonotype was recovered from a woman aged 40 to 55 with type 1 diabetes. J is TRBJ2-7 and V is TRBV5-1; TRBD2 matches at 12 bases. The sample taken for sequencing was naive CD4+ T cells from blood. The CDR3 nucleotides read TGCGCCAGCAGCTTGTATACTAGCGGGAGGTGGATGGAAGAGCAGTACTTC. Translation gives CASSLYTSGRWMEEQYF.